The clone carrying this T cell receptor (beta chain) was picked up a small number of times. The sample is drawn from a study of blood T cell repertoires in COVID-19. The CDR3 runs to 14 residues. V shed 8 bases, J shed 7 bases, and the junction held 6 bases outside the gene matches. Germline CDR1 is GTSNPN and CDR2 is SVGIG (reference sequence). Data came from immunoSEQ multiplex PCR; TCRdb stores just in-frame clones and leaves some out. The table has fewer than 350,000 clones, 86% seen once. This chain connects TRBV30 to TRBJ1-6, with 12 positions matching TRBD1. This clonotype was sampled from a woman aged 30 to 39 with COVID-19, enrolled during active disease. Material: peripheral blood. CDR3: CAGDRGRKNSPLHF. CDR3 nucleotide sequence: TGTGCCGGGGACAGGGGGCGAAAAAATTCACCCCTCCACTTT.